This T cell receptor beta chain was retrieved from a study of PD-1 blockade in classical Hodgkin lymphoma. The CDR3 is 14 residues long. The germline gives CDR1 SGHTA, CDR2 FQGNSA. J was trimmed by 7 bases and V by 4 bases; bases with no gene match: 7. A note on this clone: Its antigen is currently unknown.

Each of the patients experienced relapse following autologous stem cell transplantation, and their brentuximab vedotin exposure differed. Complete response, partial response or progressive disease constituted the best response categories observed. General study points: Patients newly diagnosed and complete responders had comparable baseline diversity. Diminished baseline TCR diversity has been reported in newly diagnosed patients relative to healthy donors.

Produced via immunoSEQ multiplex PCR; TCRdb's table is partial and in-frame only. This table has 31,000 or so clones, around 71% appearing once. V and J are TRBV7-2 and TRBJ2-1; 7 bases match TRBD2. Source: peripheral blood mononuclear cells (PBMCs), taken before the second cycle of nivolumab. The origin of this receptor is a human donor with classical Hodgkin lymphoma. The CDR3 here is CASSSPTGGNEQFF. The CDR3, as DNA: TGTGCCAGCAGCTCGCCAACGGGGGGAAATGAGCAGTTCTTC.